The rows below give T cell receptor beta chains drawn from one sample of a study of blood T cell repertoires in COVID-19. Profiling relied on immunoSEQ multiplex PCR, and the TCRdb table lists in-frame clones only, not all of them. The repertoire holds about 21,000 clones, with more than 85% as singletons. The source material was peripheral blood. The receptors were sampled from a man in his 70s with active COVID-19. CDR3s include the opening cysteine and the closing phenylalanine or tryptophan. The order of the fields is clone size, V gene, J gene, D gene, CDR3 DNA, CDR3 protein. D genes are given only for firm matches. Size is omitted from some rows. Given values are once, few, many or a class for expanded clones.

NA	TRBV5-1	TRBJ1-1	TRBD1	TGCGCCAGCCAAGAAACAGGGGCGAACACTGAAGCTTTCTTT	CASQETGANTEAFF
NA	TRBV7-2	TRBJ2-1	TRBD2	TGTGCCAGCAGCTTGACTAGCGGGAGGAATGAGCAGTTCTTC	CASSLTSGRNEQFF
NA	TRBV9	TRBJ1-1	NA	TGTGCCAGCAGCGCCTTAGGGTGGACAGACCTCATGAACACTGAAGCTTTCTTT	CASSALGWTDLMNTEAFF
NA	TRBV6-6	TRBJ2-1	TRBD1	TGTGCCAGCAGTGATCCGGGACAGGGGGTTAATGAGCAGTTCTTC	CASSDPGQGVNEQFF
NA	TRBV5-1	TRBJ2-5	NA	TGCGCCAGCAGCTTAGAGGAGGGGTTAAGCGTTCGGGAGACCCAGTACTTC	CASSLEEGLSVRETQYF
NA	TRBV15	TRBJ2-7	TRBD1	TGTGCCACCAGCAGTCTTCGGACAGGGGATCACTACGAGCAGTACTTC	CATSSLRTGDHYEQYF
NA	TRBV27	TRBJ1-1	TRBD1	TGTGCCAGCAACCGACAGGGGCCGAACACTGAAGCTTTCTTT	CASNRQGPNTEAFF
NA	TRBV28	TRBJ1-2	TRBD1	TGTGCCAGCAGTTCCGGACAGGGAGGGGGCTACACCTTC	CASSSGQGGGYTF
NA	TRBV4-1	TRBJ1-2	TRBD1	TGCGCCAGCAGCCTATCCTATGATTTGGGACAGGACTTCTATGGCTACACCTTC	CASSLSYDLGQDFYGYTF
NA	TRBV7-9	TRBJ2-3	TRBD1	TGTGCCAGCAGGGGTGGGACAGGGGGAAGAACAGATACGCAGTATTTT	CASRGGTGGRTDTQYF
once	TRBV4-1	TRBJ2-3	NA	TGCGCCAGCAGCCAGTGGGGCGGAGGGAGCACAGATACGCAGTATTTT	CASSQWGGGSTDTQYF
NA	TRBV5-1	TRBJ2-1	TRBD2	TGCGCCAGCAGTGAAGAGCGGGAGCGGGTGCAGTTCTTC	CASSEERERVQFF
NA	TRBV4-2	TRBJ1-5	TRBD1	TGTGCCAGCAGCGAAGAGTTCAGGGGGAATCAGCCCCAGCATTTT	CASSEEFRGNQPQHF
NA	TRBV3-1/TRBV3-2	TRBJ1-3	NA	TGTGCCAGCAGCCGAGGACATCGCCTCTCTGGAAACACCATATATTTT	CASSRGHRLSGNTIYF
once	TRBV29-1	TRBJ1-1	NA	TGCAGCGTAAACAGGGCGAACACTGAAGCTTTCTTT	CSVNRANTEAFF
NA	TRBV6-5	TRBJ2-3	TRBD1	TGTGCCAGCAGCCGGGACAGGGGCACAGATACGCAGTATTTT	CASSRDRGTDTQYF
NA	TRBV6-5	TRBJ2-3	NA	TGTGCCAGCTGGCCCCCGGGATATACAGATACGCAGTATTTT	CASWPPGYTDTQYF
NA	TRBV29-1	TRBJ2-1	NA	TGCAGCGTCCCCGATCGCTCTAGCGAATACAATGAGCAGTTCTTC	CSVPDRSSEYNEQFF
NA	TRBV3-1/TRBV3-2	TRBJ1-3	TRBD1	TGTGCCAGCAGCCTCGGGACAGCTGGAAACACCATATATTTT	CASSLGTAGNTIYF
NA	TRBV3-1/TRBV3-2	TRBJ2-1	NA	TGTGCCAGCAGCCAAGTCCCGACAGACGGGGAGCAGTTCTTC	CASSQVPTDGEQFF
NA	TRBV7-2	TRBJ2-2	NA	TGTGCCAGCAGTCAAATCGGGTGGGTCACCGGGGAGCTGTTTTTT	CASSQIGWVTGELFF
NA	TRBV19	TRBJ2-5	NA	TGTGCCAGTAGTATGAGGAGGGGAGAGGGCCAAGAGACCCAGTACTTC	CASSMRRGEGQETQYF
NA	TRBV4-3	TRBJ2-3	NA	TGCGCCAGCAGCCAAGATCTAGCGACTCACACAGATACGCAGTATTTT	CASSQDLATHTDTQYF
NA	TRBV15	TRBJ1-6	NA	TGTGCCACCAGCACCTATGGAGATAATTCACCCCTCCACTTT	CATSTYGDNSPLHF
NA	TRBV7-2	TRBJ2-1	TRBD1	TGTGCCAGCAGCTTTAGGACAGGGGGCAATGAGCAGTTCTTC	CASSFRTGGNEQFF
NA	TRBV5-5	TRBJ2-7	NA	TGTGCCAGCAGCTCGGAGACTAGAACTAACGAGCAGTACTTC	CASSSETRTNEQYF
NA	TRBV15	TRBJ2-5	TRBD1	TGTGCCACCAGCAGGCCGACAGGGGTCTATGAGACCCAGTACTTC	CATSRPTGVYETQYF
once	TRBV2	TRBJ2-5	NA	TGTGCCAGCAGCACGACAGGAGAGGTAGAGACCCAGTACTTC	CASSTTGEVETQYF
NA	TRBV12-3/TRBV12-4	TRBJ1-3	TRBD1	TGTGCCAGCAAGACAGGGGCCCACACCATATATTTT	CASKTGAHTIYF
NA	TRBV5-1	TRBJ2-2	NA	TGCGCCAGCAGCGGAGGGCAGGGTACCACCGGGGAGCTGTTTTTT	CASSGGQGTTGELFF
NA	TRBV7-6	TRBJ2-1	TRBD2	TGTGCCAGCAGCCTAGACTCGGGACTAGGGTCCTACAATGAGCAGTTCTTC	CASSLDSGLGSYNEQFF
NA	TRBV12-3/TRBV12-4	TRBJ2-1	TRBD1	TGTGCCAGCAGCCAGACAGGGACTGAGCAGTTCTTC	CASSQTGTEQFF
NA	TRBV5-1	TRBJ2-1	NA	TGCGCCAGCAGCTTGGAGGCTCTTGGGGGTAGCGGAAGCTCCTACAATGAGCAGTTCTTC	CASSLEALGGSGSSYNEQFF
NA	TRBV28	TRBJ2-3	NA	TGTGCCAGCAGTTCCATCGCGGGGGCGCGGGTGGCAGATACGCAGTATTTT	CASSSIAGARVADTQYF
NA	TRBV10-3	TRBJ1-3	NA	TGTGCCTCTCGGGTCCAGGGCGCATCTGGAAACACCATATATTTT	CASRVQGASGNTIYF
NA	TRBV5-1	TRBJ1-6	NA	TGCGCCAGCAGCTTGGATACAGCGGGCGACTCACCCCTCCACTTT	CASSLDTAGDSPLHF
NA	TRBV7-2	TRBJ2-5	TRBD2	TGTGCCAGCAGCACTAGCGGGGGGGCCGGAGAGACCCAGTACTTC	CASSTSGGAGETQYF
NA	TRBV10-3	TRBJ1-5	NA	TGTGCCATCAGTGAGTCCAGGGAGGGCCAGCCCCAGCATTTT	CAISESREGQPQHF
NA	TRBV2	TRBJ2-3	TRBD1	TGTGCCAGCAGGGACCAGGGGGCGCTCGGGGATACGCAGTATTTT	CASRDQGALGDTQYF
NA	TRBV28	TRBJ2-7	NA	TGTGCCAGCAGTCCCCCCCTAGGGCCGGGGACAAGGCAGTACTTC	CASSPPLGPGTRQYF
NA	TRBV5-1	TRBJ2-7	TRBD1	TGCGCCAGCAGCCCCGGGACAGCCTCGGGCGAGCAGTACTTC	CASSPGTASGEQYF
NA	TRBV7-2	TRBJ1-2	NA	TGTGCCAGCAGCTTCGGGCCGCCGGGAGGCTACACCTTC	CASSFGPPGGYTF
NA	TRBV28	TRBJ1-4	NA	TGTGCCAGCGTTCGGGGGTCTAATGAAAAACTGTTTTTT	CASVRGSNEKLFF
NA	TRBV30	TRBJ1-6	NA	TGTGCCTGGAGTCCTCCGGGACTGTATAATTCACCCCTCCACTTT	CAWSPPGLYNSPLHF
NA	TRBV4-2	TRBJ1-2	NA	TGTGCCAGCAGCCAAGAGGCGACAGGAACCTATGGCTACACCTTC	CASSQEATGTYGYTF